Included here is one T cell receptor beta chain sequence, with context. These data are taken from a study of lymphopenia after photon versus proton radiotherapy. Here immunoSEQ multiplex PCR was the method, and the copy in TCRdb shows in-frame clones only, minus some. The table includes around 7,300 clones, around 94% detected once. Trimming removed 3 bases from V and 2 bases from J; junction bases left unmatched: 11. This CDR3 region has 17 residues. Germline V gives CDR1 SGHDT, CDR2 YYEEEE. The V call is TRBV5-6, the J call TRBJ2-5, with 9 bases lining up with TRBD2. Sample: peripheral blood, taken from a patient treated with photon-based radiotherapy. This clonotype was obtained from a woman aged 50 to 60 with cholangiocarcinoma. The CDR3 DNA reads as TGTGCCAGCAGCTCCTTAACTAATAGCGGGGGTCAAGAGACCCAGTACTTC. Translating gives CASSSLTNSGGQETQYF.